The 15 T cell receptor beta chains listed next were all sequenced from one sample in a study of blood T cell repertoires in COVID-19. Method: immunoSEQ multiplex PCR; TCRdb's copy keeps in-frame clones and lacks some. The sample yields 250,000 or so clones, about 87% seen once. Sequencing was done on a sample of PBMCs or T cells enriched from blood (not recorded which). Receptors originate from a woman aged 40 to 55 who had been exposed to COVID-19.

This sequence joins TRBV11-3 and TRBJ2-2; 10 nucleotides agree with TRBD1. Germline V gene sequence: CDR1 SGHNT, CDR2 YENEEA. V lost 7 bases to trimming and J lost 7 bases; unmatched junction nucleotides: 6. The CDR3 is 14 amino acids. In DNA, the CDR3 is TGTGCCAGCAACGACAGGGGGCGGAGCGGGGAGCTGTTTTTT. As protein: CASNDRGRSGELFF.

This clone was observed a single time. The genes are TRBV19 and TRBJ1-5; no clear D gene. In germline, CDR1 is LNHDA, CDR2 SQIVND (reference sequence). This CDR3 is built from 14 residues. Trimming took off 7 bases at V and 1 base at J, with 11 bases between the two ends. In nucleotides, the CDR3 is TGTGCCAGTAACAACCTAGGCAGCAATCAGCCCCAGCATTTT. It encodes CASNNLGSNQPQHF.

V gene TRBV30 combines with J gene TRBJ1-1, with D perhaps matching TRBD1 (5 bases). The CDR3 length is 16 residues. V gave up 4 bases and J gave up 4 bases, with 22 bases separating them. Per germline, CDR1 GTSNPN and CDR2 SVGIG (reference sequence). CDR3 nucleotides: TGTGCCTGGATGGTTCAGGGCCACCCTAGGGGCACTGAAGCTTTCTTT. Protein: CAWMVQGHPRGTEAFF.

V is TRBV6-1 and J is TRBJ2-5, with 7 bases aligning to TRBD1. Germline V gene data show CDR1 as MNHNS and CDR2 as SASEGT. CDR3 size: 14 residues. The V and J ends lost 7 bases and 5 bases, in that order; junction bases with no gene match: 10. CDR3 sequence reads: CASKVAIQGETQYF. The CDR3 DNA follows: TGTGCCAGCAAGGTGGCGATACAGGGGGAGACCCAGTACTTC.

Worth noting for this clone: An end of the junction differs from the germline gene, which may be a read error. CDR3 DNA: TGTGCCAGCAGCTCCCCGGTACTTTCGGGGTTAGGTACTGAAGCTTTCTTT. Its translation: CASSSPVLSGLGTEAFF. The rearrangement uses TRBV5-1 and TRBJ1-1, with unresolved D. The germline V gene encodes CDR1 SGHRS and CDR2 YFSETQ. There are 17 residues in the CDR3.

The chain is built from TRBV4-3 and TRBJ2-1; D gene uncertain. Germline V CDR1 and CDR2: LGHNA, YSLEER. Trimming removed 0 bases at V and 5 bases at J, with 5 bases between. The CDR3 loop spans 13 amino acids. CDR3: CASSQERDNEQFF. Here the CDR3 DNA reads TGCGCCAGCAGCCAAGAACGGGACAATGAGCAGTTCTTC.

The CDR3 spells CASSPGRGDIYGYTF. The CDR3 nucleotides are TGTGCCAGCAGCCCCGGGAGGGGAGACATCTATGGCTACACCTTC. The chain uses TRBV7-2 and TRBJ1-2; maybe TRBD1 (5 bases). The CDR3 sequence is 15 residues long. Deletions cut 5 bases from V and 4 bases from J, with 17 bases between. The V gene's germline CDR1 is SGHTA and CDR2 FQGNSA.

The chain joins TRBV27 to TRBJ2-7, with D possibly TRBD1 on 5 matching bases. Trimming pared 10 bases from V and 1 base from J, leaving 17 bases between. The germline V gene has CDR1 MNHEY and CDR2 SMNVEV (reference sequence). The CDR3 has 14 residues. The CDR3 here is CATLWAGRSYEQYV. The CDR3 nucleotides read TGTGCCACCCTTTGGGCAGGGCGATCCTACGAGCAGTACGTC.

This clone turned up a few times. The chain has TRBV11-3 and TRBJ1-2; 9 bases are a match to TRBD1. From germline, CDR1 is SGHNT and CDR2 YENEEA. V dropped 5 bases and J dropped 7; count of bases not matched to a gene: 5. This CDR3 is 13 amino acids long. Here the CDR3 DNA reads TGTGCCAGCAGCCCCGGGACAGGGATTGGCTACACCTTC. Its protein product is CASSPGTGIGYTF.

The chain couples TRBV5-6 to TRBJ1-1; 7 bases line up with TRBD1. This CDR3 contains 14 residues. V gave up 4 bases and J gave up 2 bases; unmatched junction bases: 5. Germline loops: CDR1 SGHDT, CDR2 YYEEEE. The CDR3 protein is CASSAGTENTEAFF. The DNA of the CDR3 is TGTGCCAGCAGCGCCGGGACAGAAAACACTGAAGCTTTCTTT.

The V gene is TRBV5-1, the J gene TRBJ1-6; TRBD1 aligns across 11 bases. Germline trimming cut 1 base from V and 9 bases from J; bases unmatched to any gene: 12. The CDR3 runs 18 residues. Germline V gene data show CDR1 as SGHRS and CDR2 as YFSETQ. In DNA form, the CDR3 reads TGCGCCAGCAGCTTGAGAGGACAGGGGGCGCGTCTCAGTTCACCCCTCCACTTT. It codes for CASSLRGQGARLSSPLHF. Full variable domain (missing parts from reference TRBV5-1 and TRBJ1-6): KAGVTQTPRYLIKTRGQQVTLSCSPISGHRSVSWYQQTPGQGLQFLFEYFSETQRNKGNFPGRFSGRQFSNSRSEMNVSTLELGDSALYLCASSLRGQGARLSSPLHFGNGTRLTVT.

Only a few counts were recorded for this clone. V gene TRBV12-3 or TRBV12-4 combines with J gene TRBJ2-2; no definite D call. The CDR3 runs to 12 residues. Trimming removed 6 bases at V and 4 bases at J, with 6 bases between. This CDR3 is CASSLVTGELFF. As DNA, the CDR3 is TGTGCCAGCAGCCTCGTCACCGGGGAGCTGTTTTTT.

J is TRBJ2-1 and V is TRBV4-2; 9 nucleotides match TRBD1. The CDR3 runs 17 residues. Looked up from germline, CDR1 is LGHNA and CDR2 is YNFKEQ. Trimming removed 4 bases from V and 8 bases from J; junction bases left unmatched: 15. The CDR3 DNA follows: TGTGCCAGCAGCCCCCACACCCGGGACAGGGATCTGTATGAGCAGTTCTTC. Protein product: CASSPHTRDRDLYEQFF.

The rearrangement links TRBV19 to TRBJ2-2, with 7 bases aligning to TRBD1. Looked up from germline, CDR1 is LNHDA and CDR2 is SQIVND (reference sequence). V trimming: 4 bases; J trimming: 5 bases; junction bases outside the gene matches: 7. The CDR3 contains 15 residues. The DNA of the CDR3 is TGTGCCAGTAGTACCCGACAGGGAAGGACCGGGGAGCTGTTTTTT. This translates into CASSTRQGRTGELFF. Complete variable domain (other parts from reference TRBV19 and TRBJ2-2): DGGITQSPKYLFRKEGQNVTLSCEQNLNHDAMYWYRQDPGQGLRLIYYSQIVNDFQKGDIAEGYSVSREKKESFPLTVTSAQKNPTAFYLCASSTRQGRTGELFFGEGSRLTVL.

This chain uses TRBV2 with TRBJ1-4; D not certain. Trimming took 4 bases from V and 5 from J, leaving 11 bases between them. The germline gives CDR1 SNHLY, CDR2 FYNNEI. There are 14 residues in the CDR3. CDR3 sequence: CASSASQRNEKLFF. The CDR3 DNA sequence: TGTGCCAGCAGTGCGAGTCAGCGGAATGAAAAACTGTTTTTT.